A single sample gave rise to the 25 T cell receptor beta chains below, sequenced in a study of blood T cell repertoires in COVID-19. The table came from immunoSEQ multiplex PCR; TCRdb's copy has only in-frame clones and leaves some out. In the table there are about 290,000 clones, 75% to 90% of which are singletons. Sequences were obtained from PBMCs or T cells enriched from blood (not recorded which). These receptors were taken from a middle-aged woman who had recovered from COVID-19.

Worth noting for this clone: A junction boundary mismatches the germline segment, possibly from a read error. V and J are TRBV2 and TRBJ2-6, with TRBD2 as a possible D gene (5 bases). In germline, CDR1 is SNHLY, CDR2 FYNNEI. There are 13 residues in the CDR3. The DNA of the CDR3 is TGTGCGAGCACGGGGTACGGGGCCAACGTCCTGACTTTC. Its protein is CASTGYGANVLTF. Full variable domain (rest looked up from reference TRBV2 and TRBJ2-6): EPEVTQTPSHQVTQMGQEVILRCVPISNHLYFYWYRQILGQKVEFLVSFYNNEISEKSEIFDDQFSVERPDGSNFTLKIRSTKLEDSAMYFCASTGYGANVLTFGAGSRLTVL.

The genes are TRBV4-3 and TRBJ1-3; 7 nucleotides line up with TRBD1. V gave up 2 bases and J gave up 0 bases; unmatched junction bases: 10. CDR3 length: 18 amino acids. Looked up from germline, CDR1 is LGHNA and CDR2 is YSLEER. CDR3 loop: CASSQPTGAPTSGNTIYF. The CDR3 nucleotides are TGCGCCAGCAGCCAACCCACAGGGGCCCCCACCTCTGGAAACACCATATATTTT.

The rearrangement joins TRBV18 to TRBJ1-1; D possibly corresponds to TRBD1 (5 bases). The CDR3 consists of 15 residues. V was clipped by 0 bases and J by 10 bases, with 18 bases between them. Germline loops: CDR1 KGHSH, CDR2 LQKENI. CDR3 DNA sequence: TGTGCCAGCTCACCACCTAGGGCAGGGTTAACAGGAGCTTTCTTT. The encoded protein is CASSPPRAGLTGAFF.

This clone was counted a few times. In DNA form, the CDR3 reads TGTGCCAGCAGTGGAGACTCCTACGAGCAGTACTTC. Translated: CASSGDSYEQYF. The V call is TRBV2, the J call TRBJ2-7; unclear D gene. The germline gives CDR1 SNHLY, CDR2 FYNNEI. The CDR3 spans 12 residues. The germline V and J ends were trimmed by 4 bases and 0 bases, with 4 bases remaining between them.

The chain recombines TRBV5-1 with TRBJ2-5; 9 bases fit TRBD2. The J segment lost 0 bases and the V segment lost 0 bases, leaving 9 bases of the junction unmatched. Germline lookup yields CDR1 SGHRS and CDR2 YFSETQ. This CDR3 has 18 residues. CDR3 protein: CASSLGTGTSRYQETQYF. The CDR3, as DNA: TGCGCCAGCAGCTTGGGAACCGGGACTAGCAGGTACCAAGAGACCCAGTACTTC.

This chain links TRBV2 with TRBJ1-2; 7 bases are shared with TRBD1. V lost 5 bases and J lost 5; bases outside the gene matches: 11. This CDR3 has 15 residues. CDR1 SNHLY and CDR2 FYNNEI come from the germline V gene. The CDR3 DNA reads TGTGCCAGCAGTATAGTTGGACAGGCGGAGTATGGCTACACCTTC. Protein sequence: CASSIVGQAEYGYTF.

The genes are TRBV7-9 and TRBJ1-2; maybe TRBD1 (5 bases). V dropped 5 bases and J dropped 4 bases, with 14 bases sitting between them. The CDR3 covers 14 residues. Germline assignment: CDR1 SEHNR and CDR2 FQNEAQ (reference sequence). CDR3 amino acids: CASSPSGTPYGYTF. CDR3 nucleotide sequence: TGTGCCAGCAGCCCCTCCGGGACTCCCTATGGCTACACCTTC.

This rearrangement joins TRBV6-4 to TRBJ1-1; the D gene is possibly TRBD1 (6 bases). CDR3 length: 18 amino acids. Trimming took off 2 bases at V and 0 bases at J, with 19 bases between the two ends. CDR1 and CDR2 from the germline V gene are MRHNA and SNTAGT. The CDR3 region has the DNA TGTGCCAGCAGTGACCGGGACAAATTCCAGACCATGAACACTGAAGCTTTCTTT. Protein product: CASSDRDKFQTMNTEAFF.

The gene calls are TRBV6-5 and TRBJ2-7; TRBD2 matches at 12 bases. CDR1 is MNHEY, CDR2 SVGAGI, per germline. This CDR3 has 15 amino acids. V shed 6 bases and J 0 bases; nucleotides not matched to a gene: 3. This CDR3 reads CASRRTSGTSYEQYF. In nucleotides, the CDR3 is TGTGCCAGCAGGAGGACTAGCGGGACCTCCTACGAGCAGTACTTC.

The chain employs TRBV7-2 and TRBJ1-6, with D tentatively TRBD1 (5 bases). This CDR3 spans 14 amino acids. V lost 5 bases, J lost 9 bases, and 14 bases lay in between. Germline assignment: CDR1 SGHTA and CDR2 FQGNSA. DNA of the CDR3: TGTGCCAGCAGCAATCAGGGTGTCAGTTCACCCCTCCACTTT. This sequence encodes CASSNQGVSSPLHF.

The chain couples TRBV18 to TRBJ2-3; 9 bases align to TRBD1. The germline CDR1 and CDR2 sequences are KGHSH and LQKENI. J lost 5 bases, V lost 3 bases, and 3 bases had no gene match. CDR3 length equals 14 residues. The CDR3 DNA is TGTGCCAGCTCACCTTGGACAGGGGAAGATACGCAGTATTTT. It is translated as CASSPWTGEDTQYF. Together with reference TRBV18 and TRBJ2-3, the CDR3 gives the full variable domain: NAGVMQNPRHLVRRRGQEARLRCSPMKGHSHVYWYRQLPEEGLKFMVYLQKENIIDESGMPKERFSAEFPKEGPSILRIQQVVRGDSAAYFCASSPWTGEDTQYFGPGTRLTVL.

This chain uses TRBV4-2 with TRBJ1-2; unclear D gene. This CDR3 is built from 13 residues. Germline V gene data show CDR1 as LGHNA and CDR2 as YNFKEQ. The V end was cut by 0 bases, the J end by 7 bases, with 9 bases between. The DNA of the CDR3 is TGTGCCAGCAGCCAAGATGAGGCCTTTGGCTACACCTTC. Amino acids: CASSQDEAFGYTF.

The chain recombines TRBV7-2 with TRBJ2-3, with 12 bases matching TRBD2. V lost 7 bases to trimming and J lost 2 bases; unmatched junction nucleotides: 7. In germline, CDR1 is SGHTA, CDR2 FQGNSA. This CDR3 is 16 amino acids long. The CDR3 loop reads CASTRRLAGATDTQYF. DNA for the CDR3: TGTGCCAGCACCCGGCGACTAGCGGGAGCCACAGATACGCAGTATTTT.

The rearrangement joins TRBV24-1 to TRBJ1-2, with D unclear. The germline V gene has CDR1 KGHDR and CDR2 SFDVKD. Trimming took 3 bases from V and 3 from J, leaving 4 bases between them. The CDR3 runs 12 residues. The CDR3 coding sequence is TGTGCCACCAGTGATAGCGACTATGGCTACACCTTC. As protein: CATSDSDYGYTF.

The V gene is TRBV5-1, the J gene TRBJ1-2; the D gene is possibly TRBD1 (5 bases). This CDR3 has 16 residues. CDR1 SGHRS and CDR2 YFSETQ come from the germline V gene. The V gene lost 4 bases and the J gene lost 2 bases, with 18 bases spanning the gap. CDR3 in amino acids: CASSLNSVAGNYGYTF. DNA of the CDR3: TGCGCCAGCAGCCTAAACTCCGTGGCAGGGAACTATGGCTACACCTTC. Full variable domain (missing parts from reference TRBV5-1 and TRBJ1-2): KAGVTQTPRYLIKTRGQQVTLSCSPISGHRSVSWYQQTPGQGLQFLFEYFSETQRNKGNFPGRFSGRQFSNSRSEMNVSTLELGDSALYLCASSLNSVAGNYGYTFGSGTRLTVV.

The rearrangement links TRBV18 to TRBJ1-5; TRBD1 is a possible D gene (5 bases). With 2 bases removed from V and 0 bases from J, the gap between germline ends came to 11 bases. CDR1 KGHSH and CDR2 LQKENI come from the germline V gene. The CDR3 is 16 residues long. The CDR3 sequence: CASSPGGVNSNQPQHF. The CDR3 nucleotides read TGTGCCAGCTCACCAGGGGGGGTGAATAGCAATCAGCCCCAGCATTTT.

The chain carries TRBV15 and TRBJ2-7; D perhaps matches TRBD1 (6 bases). The germline V gene has CDR1 LNHNV and CDR2 YYDKDF (reference sequence). This CDR3 is 14 amino acids long. V lost 0 bases and J lost 2, with 8 bases in between. The CDR3 reads CATSRETGPYEQYF. CDR3 sequence (DNA): TGTGCCACCAGCAGAGAGACAGGACCCTACGAGCAGTACTTC. Full variable domain (rest looked up from reference TRBV15 and TRBJ2-7): DAMVIQNPRYQVTQFGKPVTLSCSQTLNHNVMYWYQQKSSQAPKLLFHYYDKDFNNEADTPDNFQSRRPNTSFCFLDIRSPGLGDTAMYLCATSRETGPYEQYFGPGTRLTVT.

The rearrangement uses TRBV5-6 and TRBJ1-3; D is unresolved. Trimming removed 4 bases at V and 4 bases at J, with 12 bases between. CDR1 is SGHDT and CDR2 is YYEEEE in the germline V gene. The CDR3 is made up of 14 amino acids. The CDR3 nucleotides read TGTGCCAGCAGCCTCGGAGGGTTCGGAAACACCATATATTTT. It translates to CASSLGGFGNTIYF.

The V call is TRBV4-3, the J call TRBJ1-4, with D possibly matching TRBD1 (5 bases). V was trimmed by 4 bases and J by 8 bases, leaving 11 bases between them. CDR1 is LGHNA, CDR2 YSLEER, per germline. The CDR3 runs 13 residues. CDR3: CASSRDWTEKLFF. The CDR3 DNA is TGCGCCAGCAGCCGGGACTGGACGGAAAAACTGTTTTTT.

The chain has TRBV12-5 and TRBJ1-2; TRBD1 matches at 7 bases. Germline V gene sequence: CDR1 LGHNT, CDR2 FRNRAP. This CDR3 is 14 amino acids long. V lost 4 bases, J lost 4 bases, and 6 bases stayed unmatched. CDR3: CASGSGQPPYGYTF. DNA of the CDR3: TGTGCTAGTGGTTCGGGACAGCCCCCCTATGGCTACACCTTC.

The V gene is TRBV4-1, the J gene TRBJ1-6, with D perhaps TRBD1 (5 bases). V was clipped by 2 bases and J by 0 bases, with 17 bases between them. The CDR3 totals 19 residues. CDR1 and CDR2 (germline): MGHRA, YSYEKL. CDR3 residues: CASSQRAVRANSYNSPLHF. Written as DNA, the CDR3 is TGCGCCAGCAGCCAACGCGCAGTCAGGGCTAACTCCTATAATTCACCCCTCCACTTT.

The chain employs TRBV6-6 and TRBJ1-5; TRBD1 is a possible D gene (5 bases). The length of the CDR3 is 15 residues. Trimming stripped 7 bases from V and 4 bases from J, with 17 bases between. CDR1 MNHNY and CDR2 SVGAGI come from the germline V gene (reference sequence). CDR3 in amino acids: CASNQPGGRNQPQHF. The CDR3 DNA reads TGTGCCAGCAACCAACCGGGGGGAAGGAATCAGCCCCAGCATTTT.

This rearrangement joins TRBV11-3 to TRBJ1-6, with D perhaps TRBD1 (5 bases). CDR3 length equals 14 residues. V was shortened by 2 bases and J by 8 bases, with 10 bases between the two germline ends. Per the germline V gene, CDR1 is SGHNT and CDR2 is YENEEA. Here the CDR3 DNA reads TGTGCCAGCAGCTTACAGGGAGGGGATTCACCCCTCCACTTT. This codes for CASSLQGGDSPLHF. The full variable domain, rest sourced from reference TRBV11-3 and TRBJ1-6, is EAGVVQSPRYKIIEKKQPVAFWCNPISGHNTLYWYLQNLGQGPELLIRYENEEAVDDSQLPKDRFSAERLKGVDSTLKIQPAELGDSAVYLCASSLQGGDSPLHFGNGTRLTVT.

The chain combines TRBV29-1 with TRBJ2-1; 8 positions agree with TRBD2. This CDR3 spans 14 amino acids. The ends lost 3 bases at V and 4 bases at J; junction bases unmatched: 5. CDR1 is SQVTM, CDR2 ANQGSEA, per germline. CDR3 sequence (DNA): TGCAGCGTTGACCAGCGGGAGAGTTACAATGAGCAGTTCTTC. It codes for CSVDQRESYNEQFF.

The chain employs TRBV11-2 and TRBJ2-3; TRBD2 matches at 8 bases. With 4 bases clipped from V and 0 bases from J, the junction kept 6 bases outside the gene matches. The CDR3 has 16 residues. Germline lookup yields CDR1 SGHAT and CDR2 FQNNGV. The CDR3 region has the DNA TGTGCCAGCAGCTACGGCGGGGGGCTCAGCACAGATACGCAGTATTTT. It yields the protein CASSYGGGLSTDTQYF.